Each of the 10 T cell receptor beta chains below was sequenced from the same sample in a study of identical twins. Each CDR3 protein is one row after TCRdb ran MiXCR on the 5' RACE reads. The data show some 500,000 distinct CDR3 sequences, approximately 22% seen once. The same data also contributed to another study, on T cells expressing NK-cell markers.

Sequencing was carried out using CD4+ T cells sorted from blood. The origin of the receptors is a woman younger than 30 in good health.

This clonotype was seen a few times. The rearrangement joins TRBV5-6 to TRBJ2-1, with TRBD2 identical over 9 bases. CDR3 length equals 16 residues. Unmatched junction bases numbered 6, after V lost 4 bases and J lost 1 base. The germline V gene encodes CDR1 SGHDT and CDR2 YYEEEE. CDR3 coding DNA: TGTGCCAGCAGCCCAAGACTAGCGGAGTCCTACAATGAGCAGTTCTTC. It codes for CASSPRLAESYNEQFF.

The CDR3 DNA sequence: TGTGCCAGCAGCTTTGGGACTAGCGAGGTGACCCAGTACTTC. Translated: CASSFGTSEVTQYF. V usage is TRBV7-9 and J usage is TRBJ2-5; 10 bases align to TRBD2. Trimming cost V 3 bases and J 7 bases; bases outside gene matches: 5. The CDR3 consists of 14 residues. Germline CDR1 reads SEHNR; CDR2 reads FQNEAQ (reference sequence).

The V and J genes are TRBV5-1 and TRBJ2-5; D unclear. CDR1 and CDR2 (germline): SGHRS, YFSETQ. V lost 2 bases and J lost 2, with 13 bases in between. The CDR3 totals 15 residues. The CDR3 is CASSLATGMQETQYF. CDR3 coding DNA: TGCGCCAGCAGCTTAGCCACTGGGATGCAAGAGACCCAGTACTTC.

A few counts support this clonotype. This rearrangement joins TRBV10-3 to TRBJ2-7; no firm D call. Germline loops: CDR1 ENHRY, CDR2 SYGVKD. The ends were cut back, 3 bases at V and 6 bases at J, with 6 bases in the middle. This CDR3 comprises 11 residues. This CDR3 is CAISDRSEQYF. The DNA for the CDR3 is TGTGCCATCAGTGATCGGTCCGAGCAGTACTTC.

Here the CDR3 reads CASSPPGPGTDDSYNEQFF. The CDR3 DNA follows: TGTGCCAGCTCACCACCGGGCCCCGGGACAGATGATTCTTACAATGAGCAGTTCTTC. The chain uses TRBV18 and TRBJ2-1; 7 bases map to TRBD1. Per germline, CDR1 KGHSH and CDR2 LQKENI. The CDR3 sequence is 19 residues long. Trimming cost V 0 bases and J 4 bases; bases outside gene matches: 15.

The chain recombines TRBV3-1 with TRBJ1-1, with a weak D call TRBD1 (5 bases). V lost 4 bases to trimming and J lost 5 bases, with 14 bases between them. The CDR3 length is 14 residues. In germline, CDR1 is LGHDT, CDR2 YNNKEL (reference sequence). CDR3 amino acids: CASSPLRGTTEAFF. DNA of the CDR3: TGTGCCAGCAGCCCTCTTCGTGGGACTACTGAAGCTTTCTTT.

In this sample, this clonotype turned up a few times. The chain uses TRBV20-1 and TRBJ2-7; D is undetermined. V was cut by 0 bases and J by 0 bases, with 9 bases left in between. This CDR3 has 14 amino acids. Germline CDR1 and CDR2: DFQATT and SNEGSKA (reference sequence). The CDR3, as DNA: TGCAGTGCTAGAGATCGCGTCAGCTCCTACGAGCAGTACTTC. Protein product: CSARDRVSSYEQYF.

This chain joins TRBV7-9 and TRBJ2-1, with 9 bases fitting TRBD2. Germline lookup yields CDR1 SEHNR and CDR2 FQNEAQ (reference sequence). CDR3 size: 15 residues. V lost 3 bases and J lost 8; bases outside the gene matches: 8. CDR3 in amino acids: CASSFKAGGLHEQFF. The CDR3, as DNA: TGTGCCAGCAGCTTTAAGGCGGGAGGGTTACATGAGCAGTTCTTC.

This clonotype was seen a handful of times. The chain carries TRBV10-3 and TRBJ2-1; TRBD2 matches at 7 bases. Germline V gives CDR1 ENHRY, CDR2 SYGVKD. The V gene end was trimmed by 10 bases and the J gene end by 8 bases; junction bases not matched to a gene: 8. The CDR3 sequence is 12 residues long. The CDR3 coding sequence is TGTGCCACGAGGACGGGAGGCTATGAGCAGTTCTTC. Its translation: CATRTGGYEQFF.

The sample holds one count of this clonotype. The V and J genes are TRBV18 and TRBJ2-5; D is unclear. The germline gives CDR1 KGHSH, CDR2 LQKENI. This CDR3 has 15 amino acids. The V end was cut by 3 bases, the J end by 0 bases, with 11 bases between. CDR3 region: CASSPLTVNQETQYF. DNA of the CDR3: TGTGCCAGCTCACCGTTGACTGTAAACCAAGAGACCCAGTACTTC.